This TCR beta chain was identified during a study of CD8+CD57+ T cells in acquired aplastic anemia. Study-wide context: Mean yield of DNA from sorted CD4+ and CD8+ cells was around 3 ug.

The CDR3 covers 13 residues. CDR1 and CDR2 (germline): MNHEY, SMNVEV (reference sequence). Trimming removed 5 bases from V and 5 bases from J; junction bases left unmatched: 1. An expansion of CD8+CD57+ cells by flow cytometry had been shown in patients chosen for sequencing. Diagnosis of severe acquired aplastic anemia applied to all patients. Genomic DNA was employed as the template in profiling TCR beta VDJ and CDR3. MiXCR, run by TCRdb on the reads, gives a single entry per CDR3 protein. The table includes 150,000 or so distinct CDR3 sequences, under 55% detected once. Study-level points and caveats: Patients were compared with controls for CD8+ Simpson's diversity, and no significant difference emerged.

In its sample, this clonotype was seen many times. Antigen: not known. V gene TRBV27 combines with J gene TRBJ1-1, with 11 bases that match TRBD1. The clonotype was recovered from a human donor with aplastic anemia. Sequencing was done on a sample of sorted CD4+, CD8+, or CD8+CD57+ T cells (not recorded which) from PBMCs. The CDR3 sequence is CASSRDRGTEAFF. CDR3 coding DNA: TGTGCCAGCAGTCGGGACAGGGGGACTGAAGCTTTCTTT.